The next 18 T cell receptor beta chains were all read from a single sample in a study of lung T cells in sarcoidosis with Löfgren's syndrome. Via MiXCR, TCRdb re-called the reads, giving one row per CDR3 protein. The sample gives about 19,000 distinct CDR3 sequences, 20% to 25% of which show up once; 4.1% is in the top ten. The sample was CD4+ T cells from PBMCs. The source of these receptors is a human donor with sarcoidosis (Löfgren's syndrome or another form), or a control subject (not recorded which).

This clonotype was observed at least ten times. The genes are TRBV25-1 and TRBJ2-7, with a weak D call TRBD2 (6 bases). Trimming took 3 bases from V and 2 from J, leaving 11 bases between them. Per germline, CDR1 MGHDK and CDR2 SYGVNS. The CDR3 runs to 14 residues. The CDR3 DNA is TGTGCCAGCAGTGATGGCGGGAATCCCTACGAGCAGTACTTC. It encodes CASSDGGNPYEQYF.

At least ten counts were recorded for this clonotype. This chain connects TRBV12-3 or TRBV12-4 to TRBJ1-5, with D uncertain. This CDR3 region has 13 residues. V was trimmed by 3 bases and J by 4 bases, leaving 7 bases between them. CDR3 bases: TGTGCCAGCAGTTTCGAACAAAATCAGCCCCAGCATTTT. It specifies CASSFEQNQPQHF.

This clonotype came up many times. CDR3 loop: CAISQGSGGNGYTF. In nucleotides, the CDR3 is TGTGCCATCAGCCAAGGATCAGGGGGTAATGGCTACACCTTC. The V call is TRBV10-3, the J call TRBJ1-2; 7 positions match TRBD1. Germline assignment: CDR1 ENHRY and CDR2 SYGVKD. With V trimmed by 6 bases and J by 6 bases, 10 bases remained unmatched. This CDR3 is built from 14 residues.

Ten or more counts support this clonotype. The V call is TRBV19, the J call TRBJ2-1; possible D gene TRBD1, 5 bases. The V and J ends lost 3 bases and 8 bases respectively, with 17 bases between them. Germline lookup yields CDR1 LNHDA and CDR2 SQIVND (reference sequence). The CDR3 extends over 15 amino acids. CDR3 protein: CASSMESRKGHEQFF. CDR3 DNA sequence: TGTGCCAGTAGTATGGAGTCTAGAAAGGGGCATGAGCAGTTCTTC.

This clonotype was seen repeatedly, ten times or more. The V and J genes are TRBV28 and TRBJ2-7; 8 bases match TRBD2. Germline assignment: CDR1 MDHEN and CDR2 SYDVKM. The CDR3 is 15 amino acids. V dropped 7 bases and J dropped 7; count of bases not matched to a gene: 15. CDR3 region: CASKSGGGGRGEQYF. CDR3 nucleotide sequence: TGTGCCAGCAAGTCGGGAGGGGGGGGCCGAGGGGAGCAGTACTTC.

This clonotype was picked up a small number of times. V usage is TRBV11-2 and J usage is TRBJ2-1; a possible D gene is TRBD2 (5 bases). From germline, CDR1 is SGHAT and CDR2 FQNNGV. V lost 0 bases and J lost 6, with 12 bases in between. The CDR3 totals 15 residues. The CDR3: CASSLDPTTFNEQFF. The CDR3 DNA reads TGTGCCAGCAGCTTAGATCCGACTACCTTCAATGAGCAGTTCTTC.

With regard to this clonotype: A clone one base away is much larger, so this may be a read error. This chain uses TRBV5-1 with TRBJ2-1, with TRBD2 as a possible D gene (5 bases). This CDR3 comprises 15 residues. Germline loops: CDR1 SGHRS, CDR2 YFSETQ. DNA for the CDR3: TGCGCCAACAGCTTGATTACTAGCTCCTACAATGAGCAGTTCTTC. This gives the protein CANSLITSSYNEQFF.

Concerning this clonotype itself: This may be a read error: a much more frequent sequence differs by one nucleotide. This sequence joins TRBV3-1 and TRBJ2-5, with 10 bases lining up with TRBD1. V trimming: 3 bases; J trimming: 5 bases; junction bases outside the gene matches: 9. The CDR3 loop spans 16 amino acids. Germline V lookup: CDR1 LGHDT, CDR2 YNNKEL (reference sequence). CDR3 sequence (DNA): TGTGCCAGCAGCCAGGGGACCGGGACAGGGGTCGAGACCCAGTACTTC. This codes for CASSQGTGTGVETQYF.

This clonotype was counted many times. The rearrangement links TRBV3-1 to TRBJ2-1; D is unresolved. V lost 6 bases to trimming and J lost 4 bases, with 4 bases between them. CDR3 size: 11 residues. Germline V gene data show CDR1 as LGHDT and CDR2 as YNNKEL (reference sequence). CDR3 in DNA: TGTGCCAGCAGAGATTACAATGAGCAGTTCTTC. Amino acids: CASRDYNEQFF.

This clonotype is medium-sized within its sample. This chain links TRBV7-2 with TRBJ1-2; D might be TRBD1 (5 bases). Trimming removed 1 base at V and 3 bases at J, with 15 bases between. The CDR3 totals 16 residues. CDR1 is SGHTA and CDR2 is FQGNSA in the germline V gene. The CDR3 loop is CASSLVGTQGHYGYTF. The CDR3 DNA is TGTGCCAGCAGCTTAGTGGGTACCCAGGGACACTATGGCTACACCTTC. The whole variable domain, filled in from reference TRBV7-2 and TRBJ1-2, reads GAGVSQSPSNKVTEKGKDVELRCDPISGHTALYWYRQSLGQGLEFLIYFQGNSAPDKSGLPSDRFSAERTGGSVSTLTIQRTQQEDSAVYLCASSLVGTQGHYGYTFGSGTRLTVV.

This clonotype is medium-sized (0.01 to 0.1%). The junction departs from the called germline gene at one end, perhaps through a read error. This chain uses TRBV6-2 or TRBV6-3 with TRBJ2-7; no reliable D call. CDR3 size: 11 residues. Germline loops: CDR1 MNHEY, CDR2 SVGEGT. This chain's CDR3 is CASTYSGIRFF. CDR3 sequence (DNA): TGTGCCAGCACCTACTCGGGTATTAGGTTCTTC.

Comment on this clonotype: A much larger clone lies a single base off, so this may be a read error. The rearrangement uses TRBV28 and TRBJ1-3; D ambiguous. The CDR3 spans 14 residues. Per germline, CDR1 MDHEN and CDR2 SYDVKM. The CDR3 DNA reads as TGTGCCAGCAGTTCCACCAACTCTGGAAACACCACATATTTT. Translated: CASSSTNSGNTTYF.

To note about this clonotype: A much larger clone is a single base away; this may be a read error. J is TRBJ1-6 and V is TRBV10-3; the D is unclear. The CDR3 is made up of 18 amino acids. V lost 3 bases and J lost 6, with 21 bases in between. Germline CDR1 reads ENHRY; CDR2 reads SYGVKD. The CDR3 coding sequence is TGTGCCATCAGTGACCCCGCTATTGGAGGTTGGGGTAATTCACCCCTCCACTTT. Translating gives CAISDPAIGGWGNSPLHF.

This clonotype was counted ten times or more. The chain uses TRBV27 and TRBJ2-7, with 8 bases matching TRBD1. J was trimmed by 6 bases and V by 6 bases; bases with no gene match: 13. Germline CDR1 reads MNHEY; CDR2 reads SMNVEV (reference sequence). This CDR3 has 15 residues. CDR3 residues: CASSAGRQGSIEQYF. The DNA for the CDR3 is TGTGCCAGCAGCGCCGGTCGACAGGGGTCCATCGAGCAGTACTTC.

By share of the sample, this clonotype is medium-sized (0.01 to 0.1%). The chain employs TRBV6-1 and TRBJ1-5; D is perhaps TRBD1 (5 bases). The CDR3 runs 14 residues. The germline V gene encodes CDR1 MNHNS and CDR2 SASEGT. Trimming took off 9 bases at V and 2 bases at J, with 14 bases between the two ends. Here the CDR3 DNA reads TGTGCCAGTTCTGGAGGGGAGGGCAATCAGCCCCAGCATTTT. Its protein product is CASSGGEGNQPQHF.

This clonotype was detected ten times or more. The V call is TRBV29-1, the J call TRBJ2-5; D gene ambiguous. The V gene lost 5 bases and the J gene lost 2 bases, with 9 bases spanning the gap. Germline loops: CDR1 SQVTM, CDR2 ANQGSEA. This CDR3 is 12 amino acids long. The CDR3 spells CSVTWDQETQYF. DNA for the CDR3: TGCAGCGTTACTTGGGATCAAGAGACCCAGTACTTC.

On this clonotype: With a much larger clone just one base away, this may be a read error. The gene calls are TRBV24-1 and TRBJ2-3; no reliable D call. Germline values: CDR1 KGHDR, CDR2 SFDVKD. V shed 4 bases and J shed 4 bases, with 8 bases lying between them. This CDR3 has 13 residues. The CDR3 sequence is CATSEIVADTQYF. The CDR3 coding sequence is TGTGCCACCAGTGAGATTGTCGCAGATACGCAGTATTTT.

About this clonotype itself: The junction shows a germline mismatch at one end, possibly a read error. J is TRBJ1-5 and V is TRBV15, with D hard to call. Per the germline V gene, CDR1 is LNHNV and CDR2 is YYDKDF (reference sequence). CDR3 size: 15 residues. The CDR3 sequence is CATSREYTGSQPQHF. CDR3 nucleotides: TGCGCCACCAGCAGAGAATATACTGGGAGTCAGCCCCAGCATTTT. Looking up the rest from reference TRBV15 and TRBJ1-5 gives the full variable domain: DAMVIQNPRYQVTQFGKPVTLSCSQTLNHNVMYWYQQKSSQAPKLLFHYYDKDFNNEADTPDNFQSRRPNTSFCFLDIRSPGLGDTAMYLCATSREYTGSQPQHFGDGTRLSIL.